The clone carrying this TCR beta chain was observed a handful of times. In the original processing: Estimation of nucleated cell counts was performed using reference gene primer amplification. Data came from immunoSEQ multiplex PCR; TCRdb stores just in-frame clones and leaves some out. The V and J calls and clone size were taken over from that table, and D and trimming were inferred from the DNA. The sample lists roughly 63,000 clones; less than 80% were seen once. The data were taken from a study of blood T cell repertoires in COVID-19. This CDR3 contains 13 residues. Germline CDR1 reads GTSNPN; CDR2 reads SVGIG (reference sequence). V shed 2 bases and J shed 7 bases, with 11 bases lying between them.

This receptor was taken from a human donor in a cohort sampled during active COVID-19. V is TRBV30 and J is TRBJ2-2; D gene unclear. The sequenced material came from peripheral blood. This CDR3 reads CAWSLPLGGELFF. In DNA, the CDR3 is TGTGCCTGGAGTCTCCCCCTCGGCGGGGAGCTGTTTTTT.